A selection of T cell receptor beta chains follows, all from one sample in a study of cytomegalovirus exposure and HLA in healthy donors. The assay was immunoSEQ multiplex PCR, and TCRdb's table has in-frame clones only and misses some. The listing records about 200,000 clones. The material sequenced was PBMCs. The source is a boy between 10 and 17 years old in good health and CMV-seronegative. Both conserved end residues are part of each CDR3. The D gene is left open where the match is weak.

>TRBJ1-2|TRBV27|TRBD1
TGTGCCAGCAGTTTATCAGTGACAGGGGCACCGGACGGCTACACCTTC
CASSLSVTGAPDGYTF
>TRBJ2-1|TRBV9|TRBD2
TGTGCCAGCAGCGAGGCGGGGGGGCGGGACAATGAGCAGTTCTTC
CASSEAGGRDNEQFF
>TRBJ1-1|TRBV18|.
TGTGCCAGCTCACCACCGAGTCGAATGAACACTGAAGCTTTCTTT
CASSPPSRMNTEAFF
>TRBJ2-5|TRBV6-6|.
TGTGCCAGCAGTTACTCGAGAGGGGGAGAGACCCAGTACTTC
CASSYSRGGETQYF
>TRBJ2-7|TRBV6-1|.
TGTGCCAGCAAGGCGGGGACCTCTACCTACGAGCAGTACTTC
CASKAGTSTYEQYF
>TRBJ1-1|TRBV14|.
TGTGCCAGCAGCCACCGGACAAGTGAAGCTTTCTTT
CASSHRTSEAFF
>TRBJ2-2|TRBV28|TRBD2
TGTGCCAGCAGACCGTGGACTAGCGGGGGCCAAAACACCGGGGAGCTGTTTTTT
CASRPWTSGGQNTGELFF
>TRBJ1-3|TRBV30|.
TGTGCCTGGCTCTCGGGAAACACCATATATTTT
CAWLSGNTIYF
>TRBJ1-2|TRBV5-1|.
TGCGCCAGCACTCTGACAGCAGCTAACTATGGCTACACCTTC
CASTLTAANYGYTF
>TRBJ1-2|TRBV5-6|.
TGTGCCAGCAGCCCCAAACATGACAGCTATGGCTACACCTTC
CASSPKHDSYGYTF
>TRBJ2-1|TRBV7-8|TRBD2
TGTGCCAGCAGCTTATTGGGGGGGGGCTCCTACAATGAGCAGTTCTTC
CASSLLGGGSYNEQFF
>TRBJ2-3|TRBV30|TRBD2
TGTGCCTGGAGTGTTGGTAGCGGGGTAACGGATACGCAGTATTTT
CAWSVGSGVTDTQYF
>TRBJ2-5|TRBV7-7|.
TGTGCCAGCAGCGTTGGGGGCCCAAATAACCTCGGGACCCAGTACTTC
CASSVGGPNNLGTQYF
>TRBJ1-2|TRBV7-8|.
TGTGCCAGCAGCTTGAACAAGGCAGGGGTTGATGGCTACACCTTC
CASSLNKAGVDGYTF
>TRBJ2-2|TRBV18|.
TGTGCCAGCTCACCTTTTGACAGGCGCACCGGGGAGCTGTTTTTT
CASSPFDRRTGELFF
>TRBJ2-1|TRBV2|.
TGTGCCAGCACCTTGAACGCAGGGTTTGTGGACGATGAGCAGTTCTTC
CASTLNAGFVDDEQFF
>TRBJ1-4|TRBV19|.
TGTGCCAGTAGGCTAATCGGGGTAGGCGAAAAACTGTTTTTT
CASRLIGVGEKLFF
>TRBJ1-2|TRBV28|TRBD1
TGTGCCAGCAGTCCTAGTTTAGGACAGGGGGCGCGAGGCTACACCTTC
CASSPSLGQGARGYTF
>TRBJ2-2|TRBV7-9|TRBD2
TGTGCCAGCAGCCTATTCGGGGAGGGCACCGGGGAGCTGTTTTTT
CASSLFGEGTGELFF
>TRBJ1-2|TRBV9|TRBD1
TGTGCCAGCAGCTTCGGACAGGACGATGGCTACACCTTC
CASSFGQDDGYTF
>TRBJ2-1|TRBV19|.
TGTGCCAGTAGTCCCTTCTCCAAACTAGATGGCCGAATCTTC
CASSPFSKLDGRIF
>TRBJ1-2|TRBV10-3|.
TGTGCCATCAGTACCAACTCGGACAGCATCTATGGCTACACCTTC
CAISTNSDSIYGYTF
>TRBJ1-2|TRBV4-1|.
TGCGCCAGCAGCCAAGACGAGGGAGTCGGGTCTGGCTACACCTTC
CASSQDEGVGSGYTF
>TRBJ2-7|TRBV5-5|.
TGTGCCAGCACCCTGGTCGAGGGCCTCCCCTACGAGCAGTACTTC
CASTLVEGLPYEQYF
>TRBJ1-1|TRBV6-1|.
TGTGCCAGCAGTGAGGAGGGGGGGTGGGATACTGAAGCTTTCTTT
CASSEEGGWDTEAFF
>TRBJ2-1|TRBV4-1|TRBD2
TGCGCCAGCAGCCAAGATAGATTAGCGGGGGGGCAGGGCGATGAGCAGTTCTTC
CASSQDRLAGGQGDEQFF
>TRBJ1-2|TRBV5-4|TRBD1
TGTGCCAGCAGCTTCCGGGACAGGGGGCCCTATGGCTACACCTTC
CASSFRDRGPYGYTF
>TRBJ2-2|TRBV11-2|.
TGTGCCAGCAGCTTAGGGACAGTCACCGGGGAGCTGTTTTTT
CASSLGTVTGELFF
>TRBJ2-1|TRBV4-1|TRBD1
TGCGCCAGCAGCCAGACAGGGTTCAATGAGCAGTTCTTC
CASSQTGFNEQFF
>TRBJ2-3|TRBV30|TRBD1
TGTGCCTGGAGAGGACAGGGAACAGATACGCAGTATTTT
CAWRGQGTDTQYF
>TRBJ2-1|TRBV5-1|.
TGCGCCAGCAGCTTGTTGGCGGGGAGGTACAATGAGCAGTTCTTC
CASSLLAGRYNEQFF
>TRBJ2-7|TRBV11-3|TRBD2
TGTGCCAGCAGCTTTGGGACTAGCGACGAGCAGTACTTC
CASSFGTSDEQYF
>TRBJ2-1|TRBV5-1|.
TGCGCCAGCAGCTTGGGGGAGTCCCCCTACAATGAGCAGTTCTTC
CASSLGESPYNEQFF